This T cell receptor beta chain was profiled in a study of OX40 agonist ivuxolimab in advanced cancers. Regarding the study in general: Ivuxolimab was an agonistic, fully human IgG2 monoclonal antibody directed against OX40 (CD134), a costimulatory receptor. Intravenous ivuxolimab was administered to patients every 2 weeks at six dose levels: 0.01, 0.1, 0.3, 1.5, 3 and 10 mg/kg. Of the 50 or so patients in dose escalation, 19 had hepatocellular carcinoma, some 15 had melanoma, 9 had renal cell carcinoma and 9 had head and neck cancer. In the dose-escalation cohort, 82.7% of patients were male, and the mean age was roughly 60 years, with a range of 23 to 79. Patients were allowed to have had prior anti-PD-1, anti-PD-L1 or anti-CTLA-4 therapy, and 40% of the dose-escalation patients had previously received checkpoint inhibitors. Partial responses occurred in three dose-escalation patients: two with cutaneous melanoma and one with hepatocellular carcinoma. The point of sequencing TCRbeta in the periphery was to test whether ivuxolimab changed TCR sequence diversity and drove clonal T-cell expansion. The monotherapy dose-escalation portion (N ≈ 57 patients) of the phase I ivuxolimab trial is reported in the paper. General findings and caveats noted by the study authors: On average, CD8+ T cells showed more expanded clones than CD4+ T cells after ivuxolimab. Antigen specificity was not determined for the clonally expanded peripheral T cells. In the 0.1-3.0 mg/kg groups, partial responders were among the patients with the lowest normalized peripheral clonal expansion, particularly in CD8+ T cells. At doses from 0.1 to 3.0 mg/kg, clonal expansion was seen in both CD4+ and CD8+ blood T cells between baseline and week 6. Low levels of normalized T-cell clonal expansion were also seen in some patients who did not respond.

Genomic DNA was isolated from the sorted cells so that the TCRbeta CDR3 region could be sequenced. TCRbeta CDR3 regions were sequenced using the immunoSEQ Assay. TCRdb retrieved this table from immuneACCESS and kept in-frame rearrangements only. Not all clones are present; in checked studies, unresolved V genes account for under half, and no reason is known for the remainder. For this sample the table gives about 80,000 clones, of which 80% to 90% were detected only once. The ten biggest clones cover roughly 0.35% of the sample. In regard to this clone: Its antigen target is currently unknown. Base qualities are not recorded, but no much larger clone differs from it by a single base.

The CDR3 numbers 14 residues from cysteine through phenylalanine. Left in the record is the CDR3 DNA by itself, 42 bases read in frame from the first base. CDR1 ENHRY and CDR2 SYGVKD are derived from the germline V gene. V is cut back by 7 bases and J by 6 bases, with 7 bases in the junction unmatched. The trial excluded patients who had a history of autoimmune disease or were on systemic immunosuppression. Peripheral blood for TCR sequencing was drawn from every dose cohort at baseline, at cycle 4 day 1 and at cycle 7 day 1. Samples were obtained from an open-label, multicenter, first-in-human phase I dose-escalation trial of ivuxolimab. Adults with locally advanced or metastatic melanoma, renal cell carcinoma, hepatocellular carcinoma or head and neck squamous cell carcinoma were enrolled in the trial. Before TCR sequencing, CD4+ T cells and CD8+ T cells from peripheral blood were sorted into separate populations.

Here the chain combines TRBV10-3 and TRBJ2-3, with 10 bases in between that match TRBD2. The source of this sequence is an adult with an advanced solid tumor such as melanoma, head and neck, liver or kidney cancer. The material was CD4+ or CD8+ T cells sorted from blood, obtained in a trial of the OX40 agonist ivuxolimab. The DNA sequence is as follows: TGTGCCATCATGGCTAGCGGGAGTCACGATACGCAGTATTTT. Its amino acids are CAIMASGSHDTQYF.